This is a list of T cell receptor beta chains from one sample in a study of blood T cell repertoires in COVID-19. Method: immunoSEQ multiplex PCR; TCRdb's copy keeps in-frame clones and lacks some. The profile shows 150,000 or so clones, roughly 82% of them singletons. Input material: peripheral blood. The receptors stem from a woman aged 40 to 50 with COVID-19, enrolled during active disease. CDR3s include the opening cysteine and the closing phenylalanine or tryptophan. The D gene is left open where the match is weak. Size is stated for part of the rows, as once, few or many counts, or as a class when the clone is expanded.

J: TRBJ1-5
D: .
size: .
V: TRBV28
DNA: TGTGCCAGCAGTGATTTGAGGGTTCGGCAGCCCCAGCATTTT
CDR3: CASSDLRVRQPQHF

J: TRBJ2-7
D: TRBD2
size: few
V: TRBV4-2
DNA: TGTGCCAGCAGCCAAGAGGGACTAGCGGGACCCTACGAGCAGTACTTC
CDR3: CASSQEGLAGPYEQYF

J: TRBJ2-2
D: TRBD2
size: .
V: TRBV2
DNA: TGTGCCAGCAGGCAGCGGGGGGGCCAGAACGGGGAGCTGTTTTTT
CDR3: CASRQRGGQNGELFF

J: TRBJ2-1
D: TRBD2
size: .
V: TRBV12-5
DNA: TGTGCTAGTGGTTTGCTGGCCGGGACTAGCGGGGGCTTGCCCAATGAGCAGTTCTTC
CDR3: CASGLLAGTSGGLPNEQFF

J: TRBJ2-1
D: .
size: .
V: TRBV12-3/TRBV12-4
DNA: TGTGCCAGCAGTCCCGGACAGTACAATGAGCAGTTCTTC
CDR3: CASSPGQYNEQFF

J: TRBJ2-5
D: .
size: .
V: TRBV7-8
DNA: TGTGCCAGCAGCTCTCAGGGGCCCGGGACCCAGTACTTC
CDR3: CASSSQGPGTQYF

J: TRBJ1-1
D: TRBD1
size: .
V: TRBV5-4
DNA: TGTGCCAGCAGCCTTCCGACAGGGGAGGCTGAAGCTTTCTTT
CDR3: CASSLPTGEAEAFF

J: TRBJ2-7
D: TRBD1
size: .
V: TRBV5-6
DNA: TGTGCCAGCAGCTTGGAAAGACAGGGGGCTGGATACGAGCAGTACTTC
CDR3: CASSLERQGAGYEQYF

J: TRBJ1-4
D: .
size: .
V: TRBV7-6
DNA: TGTGCCAGCAGCTTAGCCAAAGTCCAGGATAATGAAAAACTGTTTTTT
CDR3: CASSLAKVQDNEKLFF

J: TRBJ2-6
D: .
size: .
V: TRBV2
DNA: TGTGCCAGCAGAAAGACGCAGGTTGCCCTCTCTGGGGCCAACGTCCTGACTTTC
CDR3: CASRKTQVALSGANVLTF

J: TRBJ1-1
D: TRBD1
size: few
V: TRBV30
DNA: TGTGCCTGGAGCGCGACTGGCCGACAGGGAACTGAAGCTTTCTTT
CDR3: CAWSATGRQGTEAFF

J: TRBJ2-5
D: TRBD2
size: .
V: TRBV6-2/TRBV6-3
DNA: TGTGCCAGCAGTTACTCGTCCAAACTAGCGGGCAACCAAGAGACCCAGTACTTC
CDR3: CASSYSSKLAGNQETQYF

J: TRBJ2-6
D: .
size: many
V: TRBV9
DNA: TGTGCCAGCAGCGGGGGGCTCGGCTCTGGGGCCAACGTCCTGACTTTC
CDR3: CASSGGLGSGANVLTF

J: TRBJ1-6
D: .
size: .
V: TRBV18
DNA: TGTGCCAGCTCATCGGGGAGCTCCTATAATTCACCCCTCCACTTT
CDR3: CASSSGSSYNSPLHF

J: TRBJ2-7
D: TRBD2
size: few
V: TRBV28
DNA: TGTGCCAGCAGTCCTAGGGTGGGACTAGCGAGCTACGAGCAGTACTTC
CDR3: CASSPRVGLASYEQYF

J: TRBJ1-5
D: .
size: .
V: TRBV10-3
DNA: TGTGCCATCAATGCGGACAGCTACAATCAGCCCCAGCATTTT
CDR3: CAINADSYNQPQHF

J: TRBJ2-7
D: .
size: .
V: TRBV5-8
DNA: TGTGCCAGCAGCGGCCCTAGGTATAGTCCCGAGCAGTACTTC
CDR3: CASSGPRYSPEQYF

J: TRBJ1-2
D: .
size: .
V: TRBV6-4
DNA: TGTGCCAGCACCCAGATTCTCAGGGCTGGACATGGCTACACCTTC
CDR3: CASTQILRAGHGYTF

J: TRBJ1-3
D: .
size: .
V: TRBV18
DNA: TGTGCCAGCTCACCACCATCGCGGGCTTTAAGCTCTGGAAACACCATATATTTT
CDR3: CASSPPSRALSSGNTIYF

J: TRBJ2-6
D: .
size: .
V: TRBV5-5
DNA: TGTGCCAGCAGCTTGGTAGACTCTGGGGCCAACGTCCTGACTTTC
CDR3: CASSLVDSGANVLTF

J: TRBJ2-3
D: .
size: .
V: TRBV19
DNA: TGTGCCACCCTACCCCCATATCCGGGAAGCGACACAGATACGCAGTATTTT
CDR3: CATLPPYPGSDTDTQYF

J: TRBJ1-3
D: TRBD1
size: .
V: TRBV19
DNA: TGTGCCAGTAAGACAGGGCCAGGAGGAAACACCATATATTTT
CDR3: CASKTGPGGNTIYF

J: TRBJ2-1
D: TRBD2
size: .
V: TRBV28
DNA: TGTGCCAGCAGTTTACCGGGACTAGCGCTAAATGAGCAGTTCTTC
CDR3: CASSLPGLALNEQFF

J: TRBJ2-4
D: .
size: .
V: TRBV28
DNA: TGTGCCAGCGCGACTGCCACCCTAGCCAAAAACATTCAGTACTTC
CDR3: CASATATLAKNIQYF

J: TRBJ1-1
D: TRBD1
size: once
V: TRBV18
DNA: TGTGCCAGCTTAACACAGGGGTTGGGCACTGAAGCTTTCTTT
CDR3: CASLTQGLGTEAFF

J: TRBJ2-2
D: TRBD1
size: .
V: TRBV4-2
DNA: TGTGCCAGCAGCCCCAAGCCGGGACAGGGGGGCACCGGGGAGCTGTTTTTT
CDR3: CASSPKPGQGGTGELFF

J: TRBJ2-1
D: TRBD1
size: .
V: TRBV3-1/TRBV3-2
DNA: TGTGCCAGCAGCCATTCCGGGACAGGGGGTCACAATGAGCAGTTCTTC
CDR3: CASSHSGTGGHNEQFF

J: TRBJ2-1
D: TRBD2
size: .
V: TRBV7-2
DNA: TGTGCCAGCAGTCGTACTAGCGGGGTCCGAATGTACAATGAGCAGTTCTTC
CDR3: CASSRTSGVRMYNEQFF

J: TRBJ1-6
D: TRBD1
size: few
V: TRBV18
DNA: TGTGCCAGCTCACCGCAAGCGGACAGGGGGCAATCACCCCTCCACTTT
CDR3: CASSPQADRGQSPLHF

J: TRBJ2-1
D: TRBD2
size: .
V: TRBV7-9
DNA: TGTGCCAGCAGCGCAACTAGCGGGGGGGACCTTGAGCAGTTCTTC
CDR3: CASSATSGGDLEQFF

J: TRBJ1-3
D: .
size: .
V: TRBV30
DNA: TGTGCCTGGAGTAGGGGTAGTAACACCATATATTTT
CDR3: CAWSRGSNTIYF

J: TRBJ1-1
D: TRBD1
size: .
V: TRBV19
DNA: TGTGCCTGTACAGGGGGCGCCGGGGACACTGAAGCTTTCTTT
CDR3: CACTGGAGDTEAFF

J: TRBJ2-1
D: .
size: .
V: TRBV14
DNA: TGTGCCAGCAGCCACAGGACAGTCGAGAAGGATGAGCAGTTCTTC
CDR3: CASSHRTVEKDEQFF

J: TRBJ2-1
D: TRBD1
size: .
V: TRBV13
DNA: TGTGCCAGCAGCTGGGGACAGGTGAGCTCCTACAATGAGCAGTTCTTC
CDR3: CASSWGQVSSYNEQFF

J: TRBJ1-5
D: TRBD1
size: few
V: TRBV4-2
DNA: TGTGCCAGCAGCCCCCTCGTCGGACAGGGAACCAATCAGCCCCAGCATTTT
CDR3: CASSPLVGQGTNQPQHF

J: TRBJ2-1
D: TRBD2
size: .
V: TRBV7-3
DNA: TGTGCCAGCAGCCTACTCAGCGCGGGGGGTAGTGAGCAGTTCTTC
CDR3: CASSLLSAGGSEQFF

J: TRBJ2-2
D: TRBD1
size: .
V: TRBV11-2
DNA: TGTGCCACCCTACCCACAGGGGTTTTCGCCGGGGAGCTGTTTTTT
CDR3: CATLPTGVFAGELFF

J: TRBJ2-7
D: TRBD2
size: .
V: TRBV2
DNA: TGTGCCAGCAGTGATTGGGCGGGAGACCTCTACGAGCAGTACTTC
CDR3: CASSDWAGDLYEQYF

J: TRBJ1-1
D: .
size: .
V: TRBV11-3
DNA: TGTGCCAGCAGCTTAAAGGAGTACACTGAAGCTTTCTTT
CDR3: CASSLKEYTEAFF

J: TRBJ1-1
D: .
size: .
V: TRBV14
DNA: TGTGCCAGCAGCCAATTCGTGAACACTGAAGCTTTCTTT
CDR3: CASSQFVNTEAFF

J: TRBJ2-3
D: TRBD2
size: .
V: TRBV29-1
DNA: TGCAGCGTACGGGGGGGCACAGATACGCAGTATTTT
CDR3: CSVRGGTDTQYF

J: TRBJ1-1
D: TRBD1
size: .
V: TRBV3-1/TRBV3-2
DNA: TGTGCCAGCAGCCAACGCGGGACAGCGAACACTGAAGCTTTCTTT
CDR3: CASSQRGTANTEAFF

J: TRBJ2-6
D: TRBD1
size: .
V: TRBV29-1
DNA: TGCAGCGCCCGGACAGGGGGTTATTCCGGGGCCAACGTCCTGACTTTC
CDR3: CSARTGGYSGANVLTF

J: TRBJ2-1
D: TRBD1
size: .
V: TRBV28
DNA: TGTGCCACCAGGGGGCTCGGGCTCTACAATGAGCAGTTCTTC
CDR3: CATRGLGLYNEQFF

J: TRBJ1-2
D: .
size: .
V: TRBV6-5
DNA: TGTGCCAGCATAGGCGCAGGGTTTGGCTACACCTTC
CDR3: CASIGAGFGYTF

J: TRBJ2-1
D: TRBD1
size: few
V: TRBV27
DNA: TGTGCCAGCAGCCGGATGACAGGGGGGCCTCCTGAGCAGTTCTTC
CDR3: CASSRMTGGPPEQFF

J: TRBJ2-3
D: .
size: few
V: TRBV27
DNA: TGTGCCAGCAGTTTTTCCCCAGGGTCAGATACGCAGTATTTT
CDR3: CASSFSPGSDTQYF

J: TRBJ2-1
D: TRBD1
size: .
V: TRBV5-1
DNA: TGCGCCAGCAGCTTGGGGACAGGGGGAGGTGAGCAGTTCTTC
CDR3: CASSLGTGGGEQFF

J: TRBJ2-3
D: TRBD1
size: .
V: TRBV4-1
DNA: TGCGCCAGCAGCCAAGATCTGTTCCCGGGACAGGGTGCATCAGATACGCAGTATTTT
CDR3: CASSQDLFPGQGASDTQYF

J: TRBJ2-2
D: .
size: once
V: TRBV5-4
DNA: TGTGCCAGCAGCTTGGTGACAGGGAACACCGGGGAGCTGTTTTTT
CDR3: CASSLVTGNTGELFF

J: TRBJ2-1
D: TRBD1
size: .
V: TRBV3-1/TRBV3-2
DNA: TGTGCCAGCAGCCAGACCGACAGGGGGCGACGATTCTTC
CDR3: CASSQTDRGRRFF

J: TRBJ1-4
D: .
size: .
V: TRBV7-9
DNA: TGTGCCAGCAGCTTAGACAGCTTGAATGAAAAACTGTTTTTT
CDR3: CASSLDSLNEKLFF

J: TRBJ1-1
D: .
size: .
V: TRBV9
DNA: TGTGCCAGCAGCGCTGGCGTAGGGTTAGGGGACACTGAAGCTTTCTTT
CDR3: CASSAGVGLGDTEAFF